The sequence of this TCR beta chain was determined in a study of CD8 T cells in Susac syndrome. Whole-study results and caveats: Clonal expansion was missing from Susac syndrome CD4+ T cell repertoires.

The authors reverse transcribed roughly 0.5 to 1 ug RNA with random hexamers. The amplification used immunoSEQ multiplex PCR on TCR beta CDR3; it spanned 54 Vbeta and 13 Jbeta. A single record per CDR3 protein comes from TCRdb applying MiXCR to the immunoSEQ multiplex PCR reads. Here the sample spans about 140,000 distinct CDR3 sequences, 95% being singletons. TEMRA cells were FACS-enriched, and CD8+ and CD4+ T cells were isolated negatively. Germline values: CDR1 PRHDT, CDR2 FYEKMQ (reference sequence). This CDR3 is 13 amino acids long. V dropped 3 bases and J dropped 11 bases, with 16 bases sitting between them. Comment on this clonotype: Its specificity is not known.

This receptor was taken from a human donor with Susac syndrome. The chain uses TRBV13 and TRBJ1-1; D gene ambiguous. Sequences were obtained from CD4+ T cells from PBMCs. CDR3 coding DNA: TGTGCCAGCAGCTTCTCCGAAACCCTTGTGGCTTTCTTT. The encoded protein is CASSFSETLVAFF.